These 16 T cell receptor beta chains came from one sample sequenced in a study of regulatory T cells in long-lasting Graves disease. iRepertoire HTBI primers and Arm-PCR of CDR3 regions built TCR beta libraries. Via MiXCR, TCRdb re-called the multiplex PCR reads, giving one row per CDR3 protein. The table has 600,000 to 650,000 distinct CDR3 sequences, 16% seen once; the top ten hold under 20%. Time point specified: newly diagnosed GD, antithyroid drugs for less than 3 months. PBMC RNA served as the TCR library source. This sample also appeared in a second study, on T cells in Graves' hyperthyroidism and ophthalmopathy.

The material was peripheral blood mononuclear cells (PBMCs), obtained at new diagnosis, from a patient treated with antithyroid drugs. The receptors were sampled from a woman under 40 with Graves disease.

This clonotype occurred a few times. J is TRBJ2-6 and V is TRBV12-3 or TRBV12-4; maybe TRBD2 (7 bases). CDR3 length: 19 residues. V lost 4 bases and J lost 0, with 19 bases in between. DNA for the CDR3: TGTGCCAGCAGTTCTCGTGGGGGGGCGCGAAACTCTGGGGCCAACGTCCTGACTTTC. Its translation is CASSSRGGARNSGANVLTF.

Concerning this clonotype: The junction does not match germline at one end; this may be a read error. CDR3 sequence (DNA): TGTGCCAGCAGCAAGACAGGGAGTAAGCAGCTCTTC. Translation: CASSKTGSKQLF. V and J are TRBV11-3 and TRBJ2-1, with 7 positions matching TRBD1. The germline gives CDR1 SGHNT, CDR2 YENEEA. This CDR3 has 12 residues.

The rearrangement joins TRBV20-1 to TRBJ2-7; 7 bases map to TRBD2. The junction had 9 bases not matched to a gene; V was cut back by 0 bases and J by 4 bases. This CDR3 contains 15 residues. The V gene's germline CDR1 is DFQATT and CDR2 SNEGSKA (reference sequence). The DNA of the CDR3 is TGCAGTGCTAGAGATGGGGCTAGCGGAGTTTACGAGCAGTACTTC. Its translation: CSARDGASGVYEQYF.

This chain uses TRBV4-1 with TRBJ1-5; D is perhaps TRBD1 (6 bases). The V end lost 3 bases, the J end lost 1 base, and 10 bases lay between the germline ends. The CDR3 spans 15 residues. Germline-derived CDR1 and CDR2 are MGHRA and YSYEKL. CDR3 in DNA: TGCGCCAGCAGCCACAAAACAGGGAGCAATCAGCCCCAGCATTTT. Encoded protein: CASSHKTGSNQPQHF.

This clonotype was recorded at least ten times. The chain is built from TRBV19 and TRBJ1-5, with a weak D call TRBD1 (6 bases). Germline-derived CDR1 and CDR2 are LNHDA and SQIVND (reference sequence). V was cut by 3 bases and J by 4 bases, with 22 bases left in between. The CDR3 covers 18 residues. CDR3 sequence (DNA): TGTGCCAGTAGTATCCAAGCAGGGGTCAACAGCCGTAATCAGCCCCAGCATTTT. It specifies CASSIQAGVNSRNQPQHF.

This chain joins TRBV14 and TRBJ2-7; D is unclear. This CDR3 is built from 13 residues. V lost 3 bases and J 5 bases, leaving 11 bases between the germline ends. Germline lookup yields CDR1 SGHDN and CDR2 FVKESK. The CDR3 region is CASSQWVLHEQYF. CDR3 in DNA: TGTGCCAGCAGCCAGTGGGTTCTCCACGAGCAGTACTTC. Supplemented by reference TRBV14 and TRBJ2-7, the full variable domain reads EAGVTQFPSHSVIEKGQTVTLRCDPISGHDNLYWYRRVMGKEIKFLLHFVKESKQDESGMPNNRFLAERTGGTYSTLKVQPAELEDSGVYFCASSQWVLHEQYFGPGTRLTVT.

This clonotype was recorded at least ten times. The chain joins TRBV5-5 to TRBJ2-2, with D perhaps matching TRBD2 (5 bases). This CDR3 has 16 amino acids. From germline, CDR1 is SGHKS and CDR2 YYEKEE (reference sequence). V was clipped by 0 bases and J by 1 base, with 10 bases between them. CDR3 in DNA: TGTGCCAGCAGCTTGGAGGTGCGGGTGAACACCGGGGAGCTGTTTTTT. Translation: CASSLEVRVNTGELFF.

This clonotype turned up a few times. The CDR3: CASRPGLRRNQPQHF. The CDR3 DNA reads TGTGCCAGTAGACCGGGACTCCGCAGGAATCAGCCCCAGCATTTT. V is TRBV19 and J is TRBJ1-5, with D perhaps matching TRBD1 (5 bases). The CDR3 length is 15 residues. Looked up from germline, CDR1 is LNHDA and CDR2 is SQIVND (reference sequence). Deletions cut 6 bases from V and 4 bases from J, with 16 bases between.

This clonotype was counted once. This likely reflects a read error, since a far larger clone is one base away. The chain links TRBV7-8 to TRBJ2-1; D not certain. The germline gives CDR1 SGHVS, CDR2 FQNEAQ. V was shortened by 1 base and J by 2 bases, with 18 bases between the two germline ends. The CDR3 loop spans 18 amino acids. CDR3 sequence (DNA): TGTGCCAGCAGCTTAGTCGTCGCGGAAACAGTGACCTACAATGAGCAGTTCTTC. Translated: CASSLVVAETVTYNEQFF.

Only a few counts were recorded for this clonotype. The chain joins TRBV19 to TRBJ1-1; unclear D gene. The CDR3 is 16 amino acids. Looked up from germline, CDR1 is LNHDA and CDR2 is SQIVND (reference sequence). Trimming pared 8 bases from V and 4 bases from J, leaving 23 bases between. Written as DNA, the CDR3 is TGTGCCAGTCAAATCAAGTCCGGGGTATTGGGCACTGAAGCTTTCTTT. Translated, it gives CASQIKSGVLGTEAFF.

CDR3: CSVQPRGGLATGELFF. The DNA for the CDR3 is TGCAGCGTGCAACCCAGGGGGGGGCTTGCGACCGGGGAGCTGTTTTTT. The chain is built from TRBV29-1 and TRBJ2-2; either TRBD1 or TRBD2 may supply D (7 bases each). The germline V gene has CDR1 SQVTM and CDR2 ANQGSEA. Trimming removed 6 bases at V and 5 bases at J, with 22 bases between. CDR3 length equals 16 residues.

This clonotype is a singleton in its sample. The J gene is TRBJ1-4, the V gene TRBV5-1, with D possibly being TRBD1 (5 bases). This CDR3 is built from 16 residues. Germline loops: CDR1 SGHRS, CDR2 YFSETQ. Trimming stripped 4 bases from V and 5 bases from J, with 18 bases between. CDR3 protein: CASSPTSMGGNEKLFF. The CDR3 DNA is TGCGCCAGCAGCCCTACCTCGATGGGGGGGAATGAAAAACTGTTTTTT. Full variable domain (remainder filled in from reference TRBV5-1 and TRBJ1-4): KAGVTQTPRYLIKTRGQQVTLSCSPISGHRSVSWYQQTPGQGLQFLFEYFSETQRNKGNFPGRFSGRQFSNSRSEMNVSTLELGDSALYLCASSPTSMGGNEKLFFGSGTQLSVL.

This clonotype was counted at least ten times. The V call is TRBV12-3 or TRBV12-4, the J call TRBJ2-7, with 10 bases that match TRBD1. The CDR3 totals 13 residues. Trimming at V came to 5 bases and at J to 6 bases, leaving 4 bases not matched to a gene. Here the CDR3 reads CASSRGQGSEQYF. Written as DNA, the CDR3 is TGTGCCAGCAGTAGGGGACAGGGGAGCGAGCAGTACTTC.

This clonotype was observed a few times. The chain joins TRBV24-1 to TRBJ2-7, with 7 bases identical to TRBD1. Germline CDR1 and CDR2: KGHDR and SFDVKD. The ends lost 2 bases at V and 4 bases at J; junction bases unmatched: 13. The CDR3 totals 17 residues. CDR3 sequence (DNA): TGTGCCACCAGTGATTGGATTTCCCCGGGACAGATGTACGAGCAGTACTTC. Protein: CATSDWISPGQMYEQYF.

This clonotype was detected ten times or more. V is TRBV20-1 and J is TRBJ2-3, with TRBD1 matching over 8 bases. The CDR3 extends over 13 amino acids. The junction had 6 bases not matched to a gene; V was cut back by 5 bases and J by 5 bases. Germline CDR1 DFQATT, CDR2 SNEGSKA (reference sequence). For the CDR3, the DNA is TGCAGTGCTCTCTCCGACAGGGGAGATACGCAGTATTTT. Protein product: CSALSDRGDTQYF.

This clonotype was counted between two and nine times. V usage is TRBV6-2 or TRBV6-3 and J usage is TRBJ2-7, with TRBD2 matching 9 bases. This CDR3 region has 13 residues. Looked up from germline, CDR1 is MNHEY and CDR2 is SVGEGT. J gave up 4 bases and V 10 bases, and 8 bases lay outside the gene matches. The CDR3 here is CATQAGGGYEQYF. In DNA, the CDR3 is TGTGCCACCCAAGCGGGAGGAGGGTACGAGCAGTACTTC.